What follows are 22 T cell receptor beta chains derived from one specimen sequenced in a study of identifying expanded T cells in peripheral blood. The method was immunoSEQ multiplex PCR; TCRdb's version includes in-frame clones alone and lacks a portion of them. The sample has tens of thousands of clones, roughly 86% seen once. Source material: blood. These receptors were taken from a person aged 18 to 70 in good health.

The chain carries TRBV29-1 and TRBJ1-1; 7 bases align to TRBD1. Germline assignment: CDR1 SQVTM and CDR2 ANQGSEA. The CDR3 has 14 amino acids. V dropped 4 bases and J dropped 3; count of bases not matched to a gene: 8. CDR3 region: CSVGATGTHTEAFF. The CDR3 bases are TGCAGCGTTGGAGCGACAGGGACGCACACTGAAGCTTTCTTT.

V is TRBV19 and J is TRBJ1-1; no clear D gene. Deletions cut 5 bases from V and 7 bases from J, with 14 bases between. The CDR3 has 13 amino acids. The germline V gene encodes CDR1 LNHDA and CDR2 SQIVND (reference sequence). The CDR3 nucleotides are TGTGCCAGTAGTGCCCAGGCCGGAGATGAAGCTTTCTTT. Translated, it gives CASSAQAGDEAFF.

The chain links TRBV6-5 to TRBJ2-1; D possibly matches TRBD1 or TRBD2 (5 bases each). Trimming removed 7 bases at V and 5 bases at J, with 18 bases between. Germline assignment: CDR1 MNHEY and CDR2 SVGAGI. The CDR3 contains 15 residues. This CDR3 is CASTKGSQGHNEQFF. The DNA for the CDR3 is TGTGCCAGCACCAAGGGGAGCCAGGGACACAATGAGCAGTTCTTC.

The chain is built from TRBV19 and TRBJ1-4, with D possibly TRBD1 on 6 matching bases. Germline lookup yields CDR1 LNHDA and CDR2 SQIVND (reference sequence). The CDR3 is made up of 15 amino acids. V was shortened by 3 bases and J by 4 bases, with 12 bases between the two germline ends. CDR3 DNA: TGTGCCAGTAGTATCTCGACAGGAGATAATGAAAAACTGTTTTTT. Translation: CASSISTGDNEKLFF.

The rearrangement joins TRBV6-1 to TRBJ2-2; no firm D call. V lost 5 bases and J lost 0, with 7 bases in between. The V gene's germline CDR1 is MNHNS and CDR2 SASEGT. The CDR3 runs to 14 residues. The CDR3 is CASSLESNTGELFF. The CDR3 DNA sequence: TGTGCCAGCAGTTTGGAATCGAACACCGGGGAGCTGTTTTTT.

The chain joins TRBV10-3 to TRBJ2-5, with TRBD2 as a possible D gene (7 bases). V lost 3 bases to trimming and J lost 1 base, with 9 bases between them. There are 14 residues in the CDR3. Germline-derived CDR1 and CDR2 are ENHRY and SYGVKD. The chain's CDR3 is CAISERGAQETQYF. The CDR3 region has the DNA TGTGCCATCAGTGAACGGGGGGCCCAAGAGACCCAGTACTTC.

V usage is TRBV11-1 and J usage is TRBJ2-1, with 12 bases that match TRBD2. There are 15 residues in the CDR3. V lost 3 bases to trimming and J lost 5 bases; unmatched junction nucleotides: 2. Germline V gene sequence: CDR1 SGHAT, CDR2 FQDESV (reference sequence). CDR3 amino acids: CASSFTSGGNNEQFF. The CDR3 DNA sequence: TGTGCCAGCAGCTTCACTAGCGGGGGGAACAATGAGCAGTTCTTC. Together with reference TRBV11-1 and TRBJ2-1, the CDR3 gives the full variable domain: EAEVAQSPRYKITEKSQAVAFWCDPISGHATLYWYRQILGQGPELLVQFQDESVVDDSQLPKDRFSAERLKGVDSTLKIQPAELGDSAMYLCASSFTSGGNNEQFFGPGTRLTVL.

Written as DNA, the CDR3 is TGTGCCAGCAGCCAAGGTTTTGGGCGGGGGGGCTTTAAAATCTACAATGAGCAGTTCTTC. This translates into CASSQGFGRGGFKIYNEQFF. The chain combines TRBV4-2 with TRBJ2-1; 9 positions match TRBD2. The CDR3 spans 20 residues. Germline V gene sequence: CDR1 LGHNA, CDR2 YNFKEQ. The V gene end was trimmed by 1 base and the J gene end by 3 bases; junction bases not matched to a gene: 16.

The chain is built from TRBV2 and TRBJ2-1; D perhaps matches TRBD2 (6 bases). CDR3 length: 21 amino acids. The germline V gene encodes CDR1 SNHLY and CDR2 FYNNEI. V was pared by 2 bases and J by 0 bases, with 26 bases between. CDR3: CASSESSWPQKAGSSYNEQFF. DNA for the CDR3: TGTGCCAGCAGTGAATCGTCCTGGCCTCAGAAGGCGGGGAGCTCCTACAATGAGCAGTTCTTC. Full variable domain (remainder filled in from reference TRBV2 and TRBJ2-1): EPEVTQTPSHQVTQMGQEVILRCVPISNHLYFYWYRQILGQKVEFLVSFYNNEISEKSEIFDDQFSVERPDGSNFTLKIRSTKLEDSAMYFCASSESSWPQKAGSSYNEQFFGPGTRLTVL.

As DNA, the CDR3 is TGTGCCAGCAGTGGACAGGGGTACAACTATGGCTACACCTTC. Its translation: CASSGQGYNYGYTF. The chain carries TRBV2 and TRBJ1-2; TRBD1 aligns across 8 bases. Germline V gene sequence: CDR1 SNHLY, CDR2 FYNNEI. The trim removed 4 bases at V and 2 bases at J, leaving 3 bases unmatched. This CDR3 spans 14 amino acids.

The chain recombines TRBV4-2 with TRBJ1-1; no definite D call. This CDR3 contains 14 residues. Trimming took 0 bases from V and 3 from J, leaving 8 bases between them. CDR1 and CDR2 from the germline V gene are LGHNA and YNFKEQ. CDR3 residues: CASSQEGLYTEAFF. The CDR3 DNA sequence: TGTGCCAGCAGCCAAGAAGGGCTGTACACTGAAGCTTTCTTT.

This clone was seen a handful of times. The chain combines TRBV29-1 with TRBJ1-1; possible D gene TRBD1, 5 bases. V lost 3 bases and J lost 6, with 11 bases in between. CDR1 is SQVTM and CDR2 is ANQGSEA in the germline V gene. The CDR3 is made up of 12 amino acids. The CDR3 spells CSVEQGRAEAFF. In nucleotides, the CDR3 is TGCAGCGTTGAGCAGGGTAGGGCTGAAGCTTTCTTT.

The chain links TRBV30 to TRBJ2-2; 9 bases line up with TRBD2. Per the germline V gene, CDR1 is GTSNPN and CDR2 is SVGIG (reference sequence). Trimming at V came to 3 bases and at J to 5 bases, leaving 10 bases not matched to a gene. The CDR3 covers 16 residues. CDR3 sequence: CAWRKRGLARTGELFF. The CDR3 DNA reads TGTGCCTGGAGAAAACGTGGACTAGCGAGGACCGGGGAGCTGTTTTTT.

This chain links TRBV2 with TRBJ1-1; 8 bases fit TRBD1. The germline V gene has CDR1 SNHLY and CDR2 FYNNEI. The CDR3 spans 13 residues. Unmatched junction bases numbered 4, after V lost 7 bases and J lost 3 bases. DNA of the CDR3: TGTGCCAGCACTATGACAGGGGACACTGAAGCTTTCTTT. Translation gives CASTMTGDTEAFF.

The V call is TRBV5-8, the J call TRBJ1-5; possibly TRBD1 for D (5 bases). This CDR3 has 15 residues. Germline V gene data show CDR1 as SGHTS and CDR2 as YDEGEE. The V and J ends lost 1 base and 6 bases respectively, with 14 bases between them. CDR3 DNA sequence: TGTGCCAGCAGCTTGCTAGGGGCATCTTCTCAGCCCCAGCATTTT. Residues: CASSLLGASSQPQHF.

This sequence joins TRBV19 and TRBJ1-1, with 7 bases that match TRBD1. The ends lost 4 bases at V and 1 base at J; junction bases unmatched: 3. Looked up from germline, CDR1 is LNHDA and CDR2 is SQIVND (reference sequence). This CDR3 is 14 amino acids long. The CDR3: CASSTDRQNTEAFF. The CDR3 DNA follows: TGTGCCAGTAGTACGGACAGGCAGAACACTGAAGCTTTCTTT.

The chain uses TRBV29-1 and TRBJ1-2; D might be TRBD1 (5 bases). The CDR3 has 13 amino acids. Trimming shortened V by 4 bases and J by 4 bases, and 13 bases separated the two germline ends. The V gene's germline CDR1 is SQVTM and CDR2 ANQGSEA. Here the CDR3 reads CSVGGTGVYGYTF. CDR3 DNA: TGCAGCGTTGGAGGTACGGGGGTCTATGGCTACACCTTC.

The chain combines TRBV13 with TRBJ2-2; D might be TRBD1 or TRBD2, each matching 5 bases. V dropped 8 bases and J dropped 4 bases, with 14 bases sitting between them. This CDR3 is 14 amino acids long. Germline CDR1 is PRHDT and CDR2 is FYEKMQ (reference sequence). The CDR3 DNA is TGTGCCAGCTGTCGGGGCAGGCCCACCGGGGAGCTGTTTTTT. Its translation is CASCRGRPTGELFF.

This chain joins TRBV5-4 and TRBJ1-2, with D possibly matching TRBD1 (5 bases). V was trimmed by 6 bases and J by 4 bases, leaving 16 bases between them. From germline, CDR1 is SGHNT and CDR2 YYREEE (reference sequence). This CDR3 region has 14 residues. CDR3 nucleotide sequence: TGTGCCAGCACTTCCGGGACGGCCCTCTATGGCTACACCTTC. This encodes CASTSGTALYGYTF. Full variable domain (rest looked up from reference TRBV5-4 and TRBJ1-2): ETGVTQSPTHLIKTRGQQVTLRCSSQSGHNTVSWYQQALGQGPQFIFQYYREEENGRGNFPPRFSGLQFPNYSSELNVNALELDDSALYLCASTSGTALYGYTFGSGTRLTVV.

This clone was detected once. This chain joins TRBV18 and TRBJ2-1, with D possibly matching TRBD1 (7 bases). Germline V gene lookup returns CDR1 KGHSH and CDR2 LQKENI. Between the trimmed V and J ends, which lost 4 bases and 6 bases, there was a span of 10 bases. The length of the CDR3 is 13 residues. CDR3 amino acids: CASSLQGGNEQFF. In nucleotides, the CDR3 is TGTGCCAGCTCACTGCAGGGGGGCAATGAGCAGTTCTTC.

This chain's CDR3 is CASSPGLAGPVDTQYF. The CDR3 DNA sequence: TGCGCCAGCAGCCCAGGACTAGCGGGGCCCGTAGATACGCAGTATTTT. The V and J genes are TRBV5-1 and TRBJ2-3; TRBD2 matches at 12 bases. The germline gives CDR1 SGHRS, CDR2 YFSETQ. V shed 4 bases and J 5 bases; nucleotides not matched to a gene: 8. The CDR3 contains 16 residues.

The gene calls are TRBV9 and TRBJ2-7; 7 positions match TRBD2. V dropped 3 bases and J dropped 4; count of bases not matched to a gene: 4. CDR3 length equals 13 residues. Germline CDR1 and CDR2: SGDLS and YYNGEE. CDR3 nucleotide sequence: TGTGCCAGCAGCGCCCGGGGGGAGTACGAGCAGTACTTC. Its translation: CASSARGEYEQYF. Drawing the rest from reference TRBV9 and TRBJ2-7, the complete variable domain is DSGVTQTPKHLITATGQRVTLRCSPRSGDLSVYWYQQSLDQGLQFLIQYYNGEERAKGNILERFSAQQFPDLHSELNLSSLELGDSALYFCASSARGEYEQYFGPGTRLTVT.